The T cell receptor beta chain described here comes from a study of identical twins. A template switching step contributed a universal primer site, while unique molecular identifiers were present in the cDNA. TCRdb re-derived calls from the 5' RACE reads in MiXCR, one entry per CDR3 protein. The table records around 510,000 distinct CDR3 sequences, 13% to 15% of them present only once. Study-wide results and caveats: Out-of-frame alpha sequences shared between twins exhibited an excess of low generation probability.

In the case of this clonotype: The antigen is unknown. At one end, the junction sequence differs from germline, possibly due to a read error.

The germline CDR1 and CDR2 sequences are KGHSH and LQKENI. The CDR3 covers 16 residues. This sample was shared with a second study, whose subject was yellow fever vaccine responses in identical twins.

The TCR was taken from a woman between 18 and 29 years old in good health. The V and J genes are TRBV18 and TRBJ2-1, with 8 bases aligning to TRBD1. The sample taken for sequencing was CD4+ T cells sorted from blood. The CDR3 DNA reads TGTGCCAGCTCACCCGTACTAGGTCAGGGGGCGGCGGTTGAGGAATTC. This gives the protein CASSPVLGQGAAVEEF.